This entry describes one T cell receptor (beta chain). Its antigen is not identified. This sample was included in a study of cytomegalovirus exposure and HLA in healthy donors. Study observations and caveats: When analyzed later, a missense DCLRE1C variant was found to be linked to TCR beta V- and J-gene trimming. Roughly 170 TCR beta chains were listed as cytomegalovirus-associated.

The germline V gene has CDR1 SGHTA and CDR2 FQGTGA. After removal of 2 bases from V and 4 bases from J, the junction contained 4 bases not matched to a gene. This CDR3 spans 15 amino acids. It was with 60 Vbeta and 13 Jbeta primers that the PCR ran. Measured with immunoSEQ multiplex PCR; TCRdb has only the in-frame clones, and not every one. The sample gives about 150,000 clones, 84% of which show up once; roughly 5% is in the top ten. The sample comprised PBMCs. The chain carries TRBV7-3 and TRBJ2-1, with TRBD2 matching 8 bases. This TCR was recovered from a girl between 5 and 17 years old in good health and CMV-seropositive. The CDR3 DNA reads as TGTGCCAGCAGCTTATTAGCGGGGTCATACAATGAGCAGTTCTTC. Encoded protein: CASSLLAGSYNEQFF.